Each of the 18 T cell receptor beta chains below was sequenced from the same sample in a study of shared clonotypes between healthy human individuals. Generated by immunoSEQ multiplex PCR, the TCRdb table keeps only in-frame clones and is missing some. Of roughly 2,300,000 clones in the sample, approximately 90% were seen once. Material: naive CD4+ T cells from PBMCs. The subset is: CD45RA+ positively selected. Source of these receptors: a man between 18 and 29 years old in good health. Some clones in this sample may be carry-over from other donors' samples.

This clone has a single count. The J gene is TRBJ2-1, the V gene TRBV9, with D perhaps TRBD2 (6 bases). V gave up 3 bases and J gave up 8 bases, with 12 bases separating them. Looked up from germline, CDR1 is SGDLS and CDR2 is YYNGEE. The CDR3 sequence is 13 residues long. CDR3 coding DNA: TGTGCCAGCAGCGCTCCGGGAGAACATGAGCAGTTCTTC. Amino acid sequence: CASSAPGEHEQFF.

V gene TRBV5-1 combines with J gene TRBJ2-1, with 8 positions matching TRBD2. Germline V CDR1 and CDR2: SGHRS, YFSETQ. CDR3 length: 15 amino acids. V was clipped by 4 bases and J by 4 bases; unmatched bases: 7. In DNA, the CDR3 is TGCGCCAGCAGCCTACTAGCGGCCGGTTACAATGAGCAGTTCTTC. Amino acids: CASSLLAAGYNEQFF.

J is TRBJ2-3 and V is TRBV28; D uncertain. CDR1 and CDR2 (germline): MDHEN, SYDVKM. V was trimmed by 1 base and J by 4 bases, leaving 12 bases between them. The CDR3 totals 15 residues. The CDR3 loop is CASSLFLGAADTQYF. CDR3 in DNA: TGTGCCAGCAGTTTATTTCTGGGCGCCGCAGATACGCAGTATTTT.

The chain joins TRBV5-1 to TRBJ2-5; 7 bases line up with TRBD2. V shed 2 bases and J 3 bases; nucleotides not matched to a gene: 4. This CDR3 spans 14 amino acids. Germline V gene sequence: CDR1 SGHRS, CDR2 YFSETQ. The CDR3 protein is CASSFGTIKETQYF. For the CDR3, the DNA is TGCGCCAGCAGCTTTGGGACTATCAAAGAGACCCAGTACTTC.

J is TRBJ2-7 and V is TRBV5-6, with D maybe TRBD2 (6 bases). Per the germline V gene, CDR1 is SGHDT and CDR2 is YYEEEE. V lost 4 bases, J lost 1 base, and 12 bases lay in between. This CDR3 comprises 14 residues. The CDR3 spells CASSAGRESYEQYF. The DNA for the CDR3 is TGTGCCAGCAGCGCGGGACGGGAATCCTACGAGCAGTACTTC.

The gene calls are TRBV6-6 and TRBJ2-7, with TRBD2 matching over 8 bases. The germline gives CDR1 MNHNY, CDR2 SVGAGI (reference sequence). Germline trimming cut 6 bases from V and 4 bases from J; bases unmatched to any gene: 5. This CDR3 region has 13 residues. CDR3 DNA: TGTGCCAGCAGACAAGGACTAGCTTACGAGCAGTACTTC. The encoded protein is CASRQGLAYEQYF.

This clone appeared a few times. The genes are TRBV7-2 and TRBJ1-5; 8 nucleotides agree with TRBD1. The length of the CDR3 is 15 residues. In germline, CDR1 is SGHTA, CDR2 FQGNSA. Germline trimming cut 2 bases from V and 5 bases from J; bases unmatched to any gene: 5. This chain's CDR3 is CASSLNSGGDQPQHF. CDR3 coding DNA: TGTGCCAGCAGCTTAAACTCAGGGGGCGATCAGCCCCAGCATTTT.

The V call is TRBV10-2, the J call TRBJ1-1; no definite D call. CDR3 size: 16 residues. Germline CDR1 reads WSHSY; CDR2 reads SAAADI. V was pared by 0 bases and J by 0 bases, with 11 bases between. The DNA for the CDR3 is TGCGCCAGCAGTGAGTCGACTCGGCCATTGAACACTGAAGCTTTCTTT. This encodes CASSESTRPLNTEAFF.

The chain recombines TRBV6-5 with TRBJ1-2; D remains unclear. The V end lost 5 bases, the J end lost 5 bases, and 15 bases lay between the germline ends. CDR1 is MNHEY, CDR2 SVGAGI, per germline. This CDR3 is built from 14 residues. The CDR3 coding sequence is TGTGCCAGCAGTCTAAGGGCCGGTCCGTATGGCTACACCTTC. Encoded protein: CASSLRAGPYGYTF.

The chain is built from TRBV5-1 and TRBJ1-1; D perhaps matches TRBD1 (6 bases). The germline gives CDR1 SGHRS, CDR2 YFSETQ. Between the trimmed V and J ends, which lost 1 base and 7 bases, there was a span of 11 bases. This CDR3 region has 13 residues. Written as DNA, the CDR3 is TGCGCCAGCAGCTTGACCGGACAGTTTGAAGCTTTCTTT. Its protein product is CASSLTGQFEAFF.

This clone was found once. The chain carries TRBV28 and TRBJ2-7; TRBD1 matches at 9 bases. Germline V gene lookup returns CDR1 MDHEN and CDR2 SYDVKM. CDR3 length: 13 amino acids. V shed 6 bases and J 5 bases; nucleotides not matched to a gene: 5. The CDR3: CASRRRDRDEQYF. The DNA of the CDR3 is TGTGCCAGCAGGCGACGGGACAGGGACGAGCAGTACTTC.

The chain has TRBV6-1 and TRBJ2-1; 11 bases fit TRBD1. Germline lookup yields CDR1 MNHNS and CDR2 SASEGT. After removal of 7 bases from V and 4 bases from J, the junction contained 6 bases not matched to a gene. This CDR3 has 15 amino acids. CDR3 sequence: CASTPDRGRYNEQFF. In DNA, the CDR3 is TGTGCCAGCACCCCGGACAGGGGGCGTTACAATGAGCAGTTCTTC.

V gene TRBV2 combines with J gene TRBJ2-2, with TRBD2 as a possible D gene (5 bases). Deletions cut 2 bases from V and 2 bases from J, with 12 bases between. The length of the CDR3 is 16 residues. The germline V gene has CDR1 SNHLY and CDR2 FYNNEI. The CDR3 is CASSEMGVANTGELFF. The CDR3 nucleotides read TGTGCCAGCAGTGAAATGGGAGTTGCAAACACCGGGGAGCTGTTTTTT.

The V gene is TRBV4-2, the J gene TRBJ1-4; 11 nucleotides align to TRBD1. The CDR3 sequence is 15 residues long. Germline V CDR1 and CDR2: LGHNA, YNFKEQ. Trimming at V came to 4 bases and at J to 7 bases, leaving 5 bases not matched to a gene. The CDR3 protein is CASSREDRGREKLFF. CDR3 nucleotides: TGTGCCAGCAGCCGAGAGGACAGGGGGCGTGAAAAACTGTTTTTT.

The CDR3 sequence is CAWSLDYQETQYF. CDR3 nucleotide sequence: TGTGCCTGGAGTCTCGATTACCAAGAGACCCAGTACTTC. The chain combines TRBV30 with TRBJ2-5; D is ambiguous. Trimming took off 2 bases at V and 0 bases at J, with 7 bases between the two ends. The CDR3 is 13 amino acids. Germline CDR1 GTSNPN, CDR2 SVGIG (reference sequence).

To note about this clone: This sample includes further DNA sequences coding for the same CDR3. The gene calls are TRBV28 and TRBJ1-1; weak D call: TRBD1 (6 bases). Trimming pared 2 bases from V and 5 bases from J, leaving 12 bases between. From germline, CDR1 is MDHEN and CDR2 SYDVKM. The CDR3 contains 14 residues. The CDR3, as DNA: TGTGCCAGCAGTTTAGGGCAGGGGAGGACTGAAGCTTTCTTT. This sequence encodes CASSLGQGRTEAFF.

CDR3 nucleotides: TGTGCCAGTAAGCCCGGGGGCCAACGACCCCCAATCTCTGAAGCTTTCTTT. Translation: CASKPGGQRPPISEAFF. V is TRBV19 and J is TRBJ1-1; D perhaps matches TRBD1 (6 bases). V was pared by 7 bases and J by 6 bases, with 27 bases between. Germline V gives CDR1 LNHDA, CDR2 SQIVND (reference sequence). This CDR3 has 17 amino acids.

CDR3 residues: CASSLRGMAYEQYF. Here the CDR3 DNA reads TGTGCCAGCAGCTTAAGGGGGATGGCCTACGAGCAGTACTTC. This rearrangement joins TRBV11-2 to TRBJ2-7; maybe TRBD1 (6 bases). V was clipped by 2 bases and J by 2 bases, with 10 bases between them. Looked up from germline, CDR1 is SGHAT and CDR2 is FQNNGV. This CDR3 has 14 amino acids. Filled out from reference TRBV11-2 and TRBJ2-7, the complete variable domain reads EAGVAQSPRYKIIEKRQSVAFWCNPISGHATLYWYQQILGQGPKLLIQFQNNGVVDDSQLPKDRFSAERLKGVDSTLKIQPAKLEDSAVYLCASSLRGMAYEQYFGPGTRLTVT.